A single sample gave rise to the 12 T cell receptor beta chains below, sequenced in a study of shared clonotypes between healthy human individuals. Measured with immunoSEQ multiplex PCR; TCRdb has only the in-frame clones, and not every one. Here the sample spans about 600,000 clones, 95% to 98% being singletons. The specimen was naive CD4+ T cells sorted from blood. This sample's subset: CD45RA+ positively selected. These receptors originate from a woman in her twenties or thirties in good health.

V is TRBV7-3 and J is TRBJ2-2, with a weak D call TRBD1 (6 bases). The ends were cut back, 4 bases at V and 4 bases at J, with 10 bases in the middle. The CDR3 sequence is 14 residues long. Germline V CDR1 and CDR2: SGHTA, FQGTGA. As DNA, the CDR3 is TGTGCCAGCAGCTCCCGGGACACCACCGGGGAGCTGTTTTTT. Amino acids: CASSSRDTTGELFF.

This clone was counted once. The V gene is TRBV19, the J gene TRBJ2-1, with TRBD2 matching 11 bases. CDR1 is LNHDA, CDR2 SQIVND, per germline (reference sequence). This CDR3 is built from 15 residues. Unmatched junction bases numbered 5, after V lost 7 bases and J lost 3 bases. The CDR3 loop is CASTGTSGNYNEQFF. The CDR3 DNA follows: TGTGCCAGTACCGGGACTAGCGGTAACTACAATGAGCAGTTCTTC.

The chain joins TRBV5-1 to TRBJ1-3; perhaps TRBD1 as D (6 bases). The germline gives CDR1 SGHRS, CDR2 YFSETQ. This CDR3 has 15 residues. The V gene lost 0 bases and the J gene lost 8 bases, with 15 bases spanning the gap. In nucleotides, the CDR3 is TGCGCCAGCAGCTTGGGTAAAGGGAAGGGGGACACCATATATTTT. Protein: CASSLGKGKGDTIYF.

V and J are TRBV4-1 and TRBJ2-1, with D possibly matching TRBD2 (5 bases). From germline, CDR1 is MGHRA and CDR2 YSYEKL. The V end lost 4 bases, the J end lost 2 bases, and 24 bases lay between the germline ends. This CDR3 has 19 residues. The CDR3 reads CASSRKSLSIGNAYNEQFF. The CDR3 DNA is TGCGCCAGCAGCCGAAAGTCCCTGAGTATCGGGAACGCCTACAATGAGCAGTTCTTC.

The CDR3 DNA sequence: TGTGCCTGGAGTCCTAGTCTCTATGGCTACACCTTC. This gives the protein CAWSPSLYGYTF. The chain joins TRBV30 to TRBJ1-2; unclear D gene. From germline, CDR1 is GTSNPN and CDR2 SVGIG (reference sequence). V shed 2 bases and J shed 4 bases, with 8 bases lying between them. The CDR3 spans 12 residues.

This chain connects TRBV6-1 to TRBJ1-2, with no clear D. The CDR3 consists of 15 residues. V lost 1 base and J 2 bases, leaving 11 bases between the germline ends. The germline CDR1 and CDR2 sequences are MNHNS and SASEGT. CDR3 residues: CASSEVGGLNYGYTF. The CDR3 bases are TGTGCCAGCAGTGAAGTTGGCGGATTGAACTATGGCTACACCTTC.

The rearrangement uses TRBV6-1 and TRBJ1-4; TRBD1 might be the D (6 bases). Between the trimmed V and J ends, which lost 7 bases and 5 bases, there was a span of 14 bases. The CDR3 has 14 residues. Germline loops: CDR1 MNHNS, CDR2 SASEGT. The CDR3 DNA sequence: TGTGCCAGCACTACCGGACAGTCCAATGAAAAACTGTTTTTT. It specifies CASTTGQSNEKLFF.

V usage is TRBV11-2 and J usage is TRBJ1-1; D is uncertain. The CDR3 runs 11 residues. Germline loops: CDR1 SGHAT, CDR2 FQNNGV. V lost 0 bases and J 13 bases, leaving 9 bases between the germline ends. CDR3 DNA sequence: TGTGCCAGCAGCTTAGATTATCAAGTTTTCTTT. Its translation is CASSLDYQVFF.

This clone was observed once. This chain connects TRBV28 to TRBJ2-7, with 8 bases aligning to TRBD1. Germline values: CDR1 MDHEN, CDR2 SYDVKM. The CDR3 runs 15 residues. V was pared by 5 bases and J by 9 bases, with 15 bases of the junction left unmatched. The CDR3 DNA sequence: TGTGCCAGCAGTGTTACAGGGGGTGGGAAATATGGGCAGTACTTC. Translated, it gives CASSVTGGGKYGQYF. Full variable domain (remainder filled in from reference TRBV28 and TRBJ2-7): DVKVTQSSRYLVKRTGEKVFLECVQDMDHENMFWYRQDPGLGLRLIYFSYDVKMKEKGDIPEGYSVSREKKERFSLILESASTNQTSMYLCASSVTGGGKYGQYFGPGTRLTVT.

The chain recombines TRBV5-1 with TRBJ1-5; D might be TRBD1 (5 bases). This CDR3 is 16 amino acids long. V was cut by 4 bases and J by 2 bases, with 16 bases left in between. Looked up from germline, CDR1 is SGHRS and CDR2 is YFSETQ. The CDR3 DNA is TGCGCCAGCAGCCTTGGGACCTTCGAGGGCAATCAGCCCCAGCATTTT. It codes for CASSLGTFEGNQPQHF.

The CDR3 sequence is CASSPEPRGEPEKLFF. The CDR3, as DNA: TGTGCCAGCAGCCCGGAACCCAGGGGGGAACCTGAAAAACTGTTTTTT. The chain has TRBV7-6 and TRBJ1-4, with 7 bases identical to TRBD1. J lost 7 bases, V lost 5 bases, and 13 bases had no gene match. The CDR3 length is 16 residues. Germline values: CDR1 SGHVS, CDR2 FNYEAQ.

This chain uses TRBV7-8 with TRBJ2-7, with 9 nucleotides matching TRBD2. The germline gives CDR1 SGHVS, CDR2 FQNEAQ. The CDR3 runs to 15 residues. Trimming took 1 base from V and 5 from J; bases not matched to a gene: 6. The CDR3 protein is CASSLGRGRVDEQYF. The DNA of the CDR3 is TGTGCCAGCAGCTTAGGTCGCGGGAGGGTCGACGAGCAGTACTTC.